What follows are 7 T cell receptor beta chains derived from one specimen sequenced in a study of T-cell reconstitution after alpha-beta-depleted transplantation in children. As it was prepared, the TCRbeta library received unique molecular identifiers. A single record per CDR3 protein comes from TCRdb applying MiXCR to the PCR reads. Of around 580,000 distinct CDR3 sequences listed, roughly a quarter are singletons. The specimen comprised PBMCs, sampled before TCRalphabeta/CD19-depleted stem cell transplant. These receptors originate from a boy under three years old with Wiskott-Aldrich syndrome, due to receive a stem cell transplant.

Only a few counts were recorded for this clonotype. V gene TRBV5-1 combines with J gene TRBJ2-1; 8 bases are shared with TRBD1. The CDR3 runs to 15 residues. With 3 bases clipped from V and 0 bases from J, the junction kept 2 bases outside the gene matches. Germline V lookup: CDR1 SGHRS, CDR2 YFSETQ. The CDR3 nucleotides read TGCGCCAGCAGCTCCCAGGGGGCCTCCTACAATGAGCAGTTCTTC. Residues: CASSSQGASYNEQFF.

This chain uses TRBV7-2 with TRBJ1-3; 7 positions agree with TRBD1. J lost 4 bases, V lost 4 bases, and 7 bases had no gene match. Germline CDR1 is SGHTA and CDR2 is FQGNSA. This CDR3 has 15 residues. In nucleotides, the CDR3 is TGTGCCAGCAGCTGGGAGGGGGCGGGAGGAAACACCATATATTTT. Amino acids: CASSWEGAGGNTIYF. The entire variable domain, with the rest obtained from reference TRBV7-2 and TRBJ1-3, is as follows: GAGVSQSPSNKVTEKGKDVELRCDPISGHTALYWYRQSLGQGLEFLIYFQGNSAPDKSGLPSDRFSAERTGGSVSTLTIQRTQQEDSAVYLCASSWEGAGGNTIYFGEGSWLTVV.

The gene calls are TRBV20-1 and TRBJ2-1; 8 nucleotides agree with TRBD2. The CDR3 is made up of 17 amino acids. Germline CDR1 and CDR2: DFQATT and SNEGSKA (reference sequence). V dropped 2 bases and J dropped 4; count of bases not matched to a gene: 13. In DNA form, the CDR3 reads TGCAGTGCTAGATCTTCGAGCGGGAGCGTAAGGTACAATGAGCAGTTCTTC. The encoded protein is CSARSSSGSVRYNEQFF.

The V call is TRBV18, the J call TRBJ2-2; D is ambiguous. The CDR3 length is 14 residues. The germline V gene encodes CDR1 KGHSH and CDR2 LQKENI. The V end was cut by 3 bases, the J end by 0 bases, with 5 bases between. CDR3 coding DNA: TGTGCCAGCTCACCCTTCGCGAACACCGGGGAGCTGTTTTTT. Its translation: CASSPFANTGELFF.

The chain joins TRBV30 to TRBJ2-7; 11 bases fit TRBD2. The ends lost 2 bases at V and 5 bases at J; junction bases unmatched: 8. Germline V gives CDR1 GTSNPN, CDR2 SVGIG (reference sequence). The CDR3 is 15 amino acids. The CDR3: CAWSRALAGVDEQYF. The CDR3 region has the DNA TGTGCCTGGAGTCGCGCACTAGCGGGAGTCGACGAGCAGTACTTC.

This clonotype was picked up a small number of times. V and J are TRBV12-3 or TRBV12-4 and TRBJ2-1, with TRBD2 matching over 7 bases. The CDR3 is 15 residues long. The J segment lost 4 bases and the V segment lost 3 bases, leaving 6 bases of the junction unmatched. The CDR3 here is CASSFSSGDYNEQFF. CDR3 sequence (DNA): TGTGCCAGCAGTTTCTCTAGCGGAGATTACAATGAGCAGTTCTTC.

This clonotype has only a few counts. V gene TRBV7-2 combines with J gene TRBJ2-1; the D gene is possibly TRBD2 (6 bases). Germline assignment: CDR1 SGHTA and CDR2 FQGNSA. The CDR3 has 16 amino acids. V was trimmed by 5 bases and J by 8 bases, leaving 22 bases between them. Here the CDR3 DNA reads TGTGCCAGCAGCGCGTGGGGGACTGGGGCTGGGTATGAGCAGTTCTTC. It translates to CASSAWGTGAGYEQFF.